What follows is one T cell receptor beta chain and its context. Its antigen is unidentified. Researchers prepared the TCRbeta library using unique molecular identifiers, the study reports. TCRdb re-called the PCR reads through MiXCR, storing one row per CDR3 protein. The profile covers fewer than 700,000 distinct CDR3 sequences, with 23% appearing a single time and roughly 13% taken by the ten largest. This sample was included in a study of T-cell reconstitution after alpha-beta-depleted transplantation in children. Germline-derived CDR1 and CDR2 are DFQATT and SNEGSKA (reference sequence). The CDR3 consists of 15 residues. V lost 6 bases and J lost 0, with 15 bases in between. General study findings and limits: T-cell counts and diversity at one year post-transplant came mainly from newly produced T cells. The study traced high day-60 TCRbeta diversity in some patients to surviving recipient T cells and thymic progenitors. After transplant, at about two months, alpha-beta T cells were reportedly derived from several hundred expanded graft clones.

The chain has TRBV20-1 and TRBJ1-5; no clear D gene. The starting material was PBMCs, mostly from graft donor cells, obtained 360 days after TCRalphabeta/CD19-depleted stem cell transplant. This TCR came from a boy under two years old who had a stem cell transplant for acute myeloid leukemia, so the T cells may come from the graft donor. Written as DNA, the CDR3 is TGCAGTGCCTCCCAGAAAACAGTTAGCAATCAGCCCCAGCATTTT. Translation: CSASQKTVSNQPQHF.